This record looks at one TCR beta chain sequence and its context. Germline CDR1 reads MNHEY; CDR2 reads SMNVEV (reference sequence). Losses at the gene ends were 5 bases for V and 6 bases for J; bases not matched to a gene: 9. The CDR3 covers 15 residues. The entry originates in a study of cytomegalovirus exposure and HLA in healthy donors. The primer mix had 60 Vbeta and 13 Jbeta primers. Profiled with immunoSEQ multiplex PCR; TCRdb holds only in-frame clones, not every one. The sample lists roughly 120,000 clones; around 80% were seen once. The chain links TRBV27 to TRBJ2-2; 7 bases align to TRBD1. Source material: PBMCs. This receptor was obtained from a man aged 30-40 years in good health and CMV-seropositive. CDR3 DNA sequence: TGTGCCAGCAGTATACAGGGGTCTGGCTCCGGGGAGCTGTTTTTT. It yields the protein CASSIQGSGSGELFF.